The 22 T cell receptor beta chains in this list originate from one sample, sequenced in a study of post-analysis software for immune sequencing data. Findings and caveats of the study: Included in a set of roughly five TRBV segments more frequent in patients than controls were TRBV5-6, TRBV5-1 and TRBV20-1.

These TCRs' antigens remain unknown. The TCR beta cDNA libraries contained unique molecular identifiers. TCRdb reprocessed the PCR reads via MiXCR and lists one record per CDR3 protein. Counted here are approximately 360,000 distinct CDR3 sequences, about a third occurring once; the ten biggest clones make up about an eighth. Sample: blood. The source of these receptors is a girl aged 5 to 17 with multiple sclerosis.

This clonotype was seen a few times. The rearrangement links TRBV12-3 or TRBV12-4 to TRBJ2-1; 12 nucleotides match TRBD2. The V and J ends lost 2 bases and 7 bases, in that order; junction bases with no gene match: 9. The CDR3 has 17 amino acids. The CDR3 reads CASSLIPLAGGRNEQFF. The CDR3 DNA reads as TGTGCCAGCAGTTTAATCCCACTAGCGGGGGGTAGAAATGAGCAGTTCTTC.

This clonotype was seen more than once but under ten times. V gene TRBV12-5 combines with J gene TRBJ1-1; perhaps TRBD1 as D (5 bases). Between the trimmed V and J ends, which lost 6 bases and 1 base, there was a span of 15 bases. The length of the CDR3 is 15 residues. Germline CDR1 and CDR2: LGHNT and FRNRAP. The DNA for the CDR3 is TGTGCTAGTGGCACAAGAATCGGGGCGAACACTGAAGCTTTCTTT. Translating gives CASGTRIGANTEAFF.

The V and J genes are TRBV5-1 and TRBJ2-5; 7 bases are a match to TRBD1. V lost 6 bases to trimming and J lost 5 bases; unmatched junction nucleotides: 10. CDR1 and CDR2 (germline): SGHRS, YFSETQ. The CDR3 sequence is 14 residues long. CDR3 bases: TGCGCCAGCATGAGAGGGGGCGCGGTGGAGACCCAGTACTTC. Protein product: CASMRGGAVETQYF.

This chain links TRBV20-1 with TRBJ2-5, with 9 bases fitting TRBD2. The CDR3 has 15 amino acids. From germline, CDR1 is DFQATT and CDR2 SNEGSKA (reference sequence). Losses at the gene ends were 0 bases for V and 4 bases for J; bases not matched to a gene: 6. CDR3 DNA sequence: TGCAGTGCTAGAGATTGGTCTAGCGGGATAGAGACCCAGTACTTC. Amino acid sequence: CSARDWSSGIETQYF.

This clonotype has more than one count but fewer than ten. The CDR3: CASSLVGQGAGEQYF. The DNA of the CDR3 is TGTGCCAGCAGCTTAGTCGGGCAGGGGGCGGGAGAGCAGTACTTC. The chain uses TRBV7-9 and TRBJ2-7; 8 nucleotides align to TRBD1. CDR1 and CDR2 from the germline V gene are SEHNR and FQNEAQ (reference sequence). The ends lost 1 base at V and 7 bases at J; junction bases unmatched: 9. The CDR3 is made up of 15 amino acids.

There are a few counts of this clonotype. J is TRBJ2-5 and V is TRBV7-9; D not resolved. From germline, CDR1 is SEHNR and CDR2 FQNEAQ (reference sequence). CDR3 size: 13 residues. The V and J ends lost 0 bases and 4 bases respectively, with 6 bases between them. The CDR3 sequence: CASSLAHRETQYF. CDR3 DNA: TGTGCCAGCAGCTTAGCCCACCGAGAGACCCAGTACTTC.

The chain couples TRBV20-1 to TRBJ2-7; TRBD2 matches at 11 bases. Per the germline V gene, CDR1 is DFQATT and CDR2 is SNEGSKA (reference sequence). The CDR3 is made up of 15 amino acids. V dropped 3 bases and J dropped 4; count of bases not matched to a gene: 8. As DNA, the CDR3 is TGCAGTGCTAGTTTAGCGGGGGGGGGAAATTACGAGCAGTACTTC. Protein product: CSASLAGGGNYEQYF.

The chain uses TRBV7-2 and TRBJ2-1, with D possibly matching TRBD1 (6 bases). From germline, CDR1 is SGHTA and CDR2 FQGNSA. The V and J ends lost 7 bases and 2 bases respectively, with 18 bases between them. This CDR3 is 16 amino acids long. CDR3 in DNA: TGTGCCAGCAACCAAGACACAGGGAGTCCCTACAATGAGCAGTTCTTC. It specifies CASNQDTGSPYNEQFF.

The chain recombines TRBV20-1 with TRBJ1-4; 10 bases are a match to TRBD1. The CDR3 covers 15 residues. The V segment lost 7 bases and the J segment 6 bases; nucleotides outside the gene matches: 11. Germline V lookup: CDR1 DFQATT, CDR2 SNEGSKA (reference sequence). CDR3 protein: CSVDRPGQGYEKLFF. The CDR3 bases are TGCAGTGTCGACCGTCCGGGACAGGGGTATGAAAAACTGTTTTTT.

The chain has TRBV28 and TRBJ2-2; D possibly corresponds to TRBD2 (5 bases). V lost 7 bases, J lost 2 bases, and 14 bases lay in between. The length of the CDR3 is 15 residues. Germline lookup yields CDR1 MDHEN and CDR2 SYDVKM. DNA of the CDR3: TGTGCCAGCACCGAGCCGGGGATAAACACCGGGGAGCTGTTTTTT. This sequence encodes CASTEPGINTGELFF. The variable domain in full, with the rest retrieved from reference TRBV28 and TRBJ2-2, is DVKVTQSSRYLVKRTGEKVFLECVQDMDHENMFWYRQDPGLGLRLIYFSYDVKMKEKGDIPEGYSVSREKKERFSLILESASTNQTSMYLCASTEPGINTGELFFGEGSRLTVL.

This chain joins TRBV24-1 and TRBJ1-1, with D possibly being TRBD1 (5 bases). Looked up from germline, CDR1 is KGHDR and CDR2 is SFDVKD. The V gene lost 9 bases and the J gene lost 7 bases, with 17 bases spanning the gap. The CDR3 loop spans 13 amino acids. CDR3 protein: CATSRAGVDEAFF. In DNA, the CDR3 is TGTGCCACCTCACGTGCGGGGGTTGATGAAGCTTTCTTT.

The CDR3 sequence is CASSGLSGAAGANVLTF. In nucleotides, the CDR3 is TGCGCCAGCAGCGGTTTGTCCGGGGCCGCCGGGGCCAACGTCCTGACTTTC. The chain uses TRBV4-3 and TRBJ2-6; the D gene could be TRBD1 or TRBD2 (5 bases each). Germline lookup yields CDR1 LGHNA and CDR2 YSLEER. This CDR3 comprises 17 residues. Trimming removed 5 bases from V and 4 bases from J, with 18 bases in between.

This sequence joins TRBV7-8 and TRBJ1-5; a possible D gene is TRBD1 (5 bases). V was shortened by 5 bases and J by 5 bases, with 22 bases between the two germline ends. The CDR3 loop spans 17 amino acids. CDR1 is SGHVS and CDR2 is FQNEAQ in the germline V gene. CDR3 nucleotide sequence: TGTGCCAGCAGCCCTCGTAAAGGGGTTCGGGGTGATCAGCCCCAGCATTTT. Encoded protein: CASSPRKGVRGDQPQHF.

The V and J genes are TRBV27 and TRBJ2-2; 7 bases match TRBD1. Germline CDR1 reads MNHEY; CDR2 reads SMNVEV (reference sequence). This CDR3 comprises 12 residues. J gave up 9 bases and V 6 bases, and 4 bases lay outside the gene matches. The CDR3 DNA follows: TGTGCCAGCAGCCCGACAGGGTGGGAGCTGTTTTTT. Translated, it gives CASSPTGWELFF.

This clonotype showed up just a few times. The chain links TRBV24-1 to TRBJ1-2, with a weak D call TRBD1 (5 bases). The CDR3 consists of 14 residues. Trimming pared 6 bases from V and 3 bases from J, leaving 13 bases between. CDR1 is KGHDR and CDR2 is SFDVKD in the germline V gene. CDR3 sequence: CATSSWDGHYGYTF. The CDR3 nucleotides are TGTGCCACCAGTTCTTGGGACGGACACTATGGCTACACCTTC.

This clonotype was recorded at least ten times. The CDR3 here is CASSGASTATYEQYF. CDR3 bases: TGTGCCAGCAGCGGAGCATCGACAGCAACCTACGAGCAGTACTTC. This chain uses TRBV9 with TRBJ2-7; TRBD1 is a possible D gene (5 bases). The CDR3 length is 15 residues. V lost 3 bases and J 2 bases, leaving 15 bases between the germline ends. From germline, CDR1 is SGDLS and CDR2 YYNGEE.

The V and J genes are TRBV11-2 and TRBJ2-7; D is possibly TRBD1 (6 bases). CDR1 and CDR2 from the germline V gene are SGHAT and FQNNGV. Trimming removed 5 bases at V and 0 bases at J, with 11 bases between. The CDR3 contains 14 residues. The CDR3 sequence is CASSPGQLSYEQYF. CDR3 nucleotides: TGTGCCAGCAGCCCAGGACAGCTCTCCTACGAGCAGTACTTC.

The rearrangement joins TRBV7-3 to TRBJ2-7, with 7 bases identical to TRBD1. The V and J ends lost 5 bases and 1 base, in that order; junction bases with no gene match: 11. Per germline, CDR1 SGHTA and CDR2 FQGTGA. The CDR3 sequence is 16 residues long. CDR3 DNA: TGTGCCAGCAGCCTAAAGCCGGGACAGAGATCCTACGAGCAGTACTTC. Translating gives CASSLKPGQRSYEQYF.

This clonotype was seen a single time. This chain links TRBV3-1 with TRBJ2-5; TRBD2 matches 13 bases. The V gene end was trimmed by 1 base and the J gene end by 7 bases; junction bases not matched to a gene: 6. Germline loops: CDR1 LGHDT, CDR2 YNNKEL (reference sequence). This CDR3 is 16 amino acids long. CDR3 residues: CASSQATSGGLGTQYF. CDR3 sequence (DNA): TGTGCCAGCAGCCAAGCGACTAGCGGGGGGCTAGGGACCCAGTACTTC.

In its sample, this clonotype was seen a few times. This chain joins TRBV19 and TRBJ2-1; TRBD2 matches at 8 bases. The CDR3 covers 12 residues. V lost 10 bases to trimming and J lost 7 bases; unmatched junction nucleotides: 6. Germline V gene sequence: CDR1 LNHDA, CDR2 SQIVND (reference sequence). The CDR3 sequence: CATLAGSNEQFF. The CDR3 DNA is TGTGCCACCTTAGCGGGGTCGAATGAGCAGTTCTTC.

This clonotype was counted a few times. This chain links TRBV7-9 with TRBJ1-2; TRBD1 matches at 8 bases. J was trimmed by 13 bases and V by 4 bases; bases with no gene match: 5. Germline CDR1 and CDR2: SEHNR and FQNEAQ (reference sequence). The CDR3 sequence is 11 residues long. CDR3 nucleotide sequence: TGTGCCAGCAGCTCTTCGGGACAGGCCACCTTC. Translated, it gives CASSSSGQATF.

Only a few counts were recorded for this clonotype. V and J are TRBV20-1 and TRBJ1-4, with D tentatively TRBD1 (5 bases). From germline, CDR1 is DFQATT and CDR2 SNEGSKA (reference sequence). The CDR3 extends over 13 amino acids. V dropped 0 bases and J dropped 4 bases, with 6 bases sitting between them. CDR3 region: CSARERGNEKLFF. The CDR3 nucleotides read TGCAGTGCTAGAGAAAGGGGTAATGAAAAACTGTTTTTT.